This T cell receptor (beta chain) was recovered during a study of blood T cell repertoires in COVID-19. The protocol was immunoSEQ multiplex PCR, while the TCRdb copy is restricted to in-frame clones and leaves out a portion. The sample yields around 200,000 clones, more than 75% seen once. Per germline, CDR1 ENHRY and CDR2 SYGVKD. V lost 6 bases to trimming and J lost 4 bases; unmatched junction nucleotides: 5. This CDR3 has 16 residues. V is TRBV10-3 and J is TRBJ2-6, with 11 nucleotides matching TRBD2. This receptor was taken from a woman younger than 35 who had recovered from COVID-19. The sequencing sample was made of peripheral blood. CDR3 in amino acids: CAIRTGLAEGANVLTF. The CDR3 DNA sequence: TGTGCCATCAGGACGGGACTAGCGGAGGGGGCCAACGTCCTGACTTTC.